One sample yielded the 27 T cell receptor beta chains listed below, sequenced in a study of T cell responses to AZD1222 COVID-19 vaccine. Profiled with immunoSEQ multiplex PCR; TCRdb holds only in-frame clones, not every one. The table shows under 200,000 clones, with approximately 92% occurring only once. Source: peripheral blood, taken on day 0 of AZD1222 vaccination. The receptors here all came from an adult in good health.

In this sample, this clone turned up once. CDR3: CASSSDSGNTGELFF. The CDR3 DNA reads TGTGCCAGCAGCTCCGATAGCGGGAACACCGGGGAGCTGTTTTTT. The gene calls are TRBV7-2 and TRBJ2-2; D may be TRBD2 (6 bases). This CDR3 is 15 amino acids long. From germline, CDR1 is SGHTA and CDR2 FQGNSA. Trimming left V 4 bases short and J 1 base short, with 10 bases between.

V usage is TRBV12-3 or TRBV12-4 and J usage is TRBJ2-1, with 8 positions matching TRBD1. The junction had 2 bases not matched to a gene; V was cut back by 4 bases and J by 6 bases. This CDR3 spans 13 amino acids. CDR3 amino acids: CASSSDRVNEQFF. CDR3 in DNA: TGTGCCAGCAGTTCGGACAGGGTCAATGAGCAGTTCTTC.

The rearrangement uses TRBV27 and TRBJ1-1, with no clear D. This CDR3 is 14 amino acids long. Germline CDR1 and CDR2: MNHEY and SMNVEV (reference sequence). Trimming cost V 0 bases and J 5 bases, with 10 bases left between them. The CDR3 nucleotides read TGTGCCAGCAGTTTATCCCGGGGATGGACTGAAGCTTTCTTT. Its protein is CASSLSRGWTEAFF.

The V gene is TRBV20-1, the J gene TRBJ2-2; the match to TRBD2 covers 8 bases. V dropped 3 bases and J dropped 1; count of bases not matched to a gene: 4. CDR3 length: 15 amino acids. The germline CDR1 and CDR2 sequences are DFQATT and SNEGSKA (reference sequence). CDR3 protein: CSASSAGVNTGELFF. CDR3 nucleotides: TGCAGTGCTAGTTCAGCGGGAGTGAACACCGGGGAGCTGTTTTTT.

A single count supports this clone. This chain links TRBV14 with TRBJ1-1; D unresolved. In germline, CDR1 is SGHDN, CDR2 FVKESK. The V and J ends lost 2 bases and 3 bases respectively, with 7 bases between them. This CDR3 has 13 amino acids. The CDR3 loop reads CASSQTRYTEAFF. The CDR3 nucleotides are TGTGCCAGCAGCCAAACCCGATACACTGAAGCTTTCTTT.

This clone came up once. V and J are TRBV10-1 and TRBJ2-1, with 7 bases lining up with TRBD1. The V gene's germline CDR1 is WNHNN and CDR2 SYGVQD (reference sequence). The length of the CDR3 is 13 residues. The V gene end was trimmed by 11 bases and the J gene end by 4 bases; junction bases not matched to a gene: 8. The CDR3 sequence: CAGLGTAYNEQFF. The CDR3 DNA follows: TGCGCCGGCCTCGGGACAGCGTACAATGAGCAGTTCTTC.

This clone occurred a few times. The V and J genes are TRBV29-1 and TRBJ2-2; 11 nucleotides line up with TRBD1. The V gene's germline CDR1 is SQVTM and CDR2 ANQGSEA. This CDR3 contains 17 residues. With V trimmed by 0 bases and J by 7 bases, 10 bases remained unmatched. For the CDR3, the DNA is TGCAGCGTTGAAGAACGAAGTGGGACAGGGGGTAACGGGGAGCTGTTTTTT. This gives the protein CSVEERSGTGGNGELFF.

The gene calls are TRBV7-9 and TRBJ2-1; a weak D match, TRBD1 (6 bases). V dropped 5 bases and J dropped 6 bases, with 17 bases sitting between them. The CDR3 loop spans 15 amino acids. Germline CDR1 is SEHNR and CDR2 is FQNEAQ (reference sequence). CDR3 nucleotide sequence: TGTGCCAGCAGCGTAGGGGATTTACAGGGCAATGAGCAGTTCTTC. Translation gives CASSVGDLQGNEQFF.

Comments on this clone: One junction end disagrees with the germline gene, perhaps due to a read error. The V and J genes are TRBV7-7 and TRBJ1-5; tentative D call: TRBD1 (5 bases). Germline V gene lookup returns CDR1 SSHAT and CDR2 FNYEAQ (reference sequence). The CDR3 runs 16 residues. The CDR3 reads CASSLTGDYSNQPQHF. The CDR3 nucleotides are TGTGCTAGCAGCTTAACCGGGGACTATAGCAATCAGCCCCAGCATTTT. Looking up the rest from reference TRBV7-7 and TRBJ1-5 gives the full variable domain: GAGVSQSPRYKVTKRGQDVTLRCDPISSHATLYWYQQALGQGPEFLTYFNYEAQPDKSGLPSDRFSAERPEGSISTLTIQRTEQRDSAMYRCASSLTGDYSNQPQHFGDGTRLSIL.

V gene TRBV5-5 combines with J gene TRBJ1-4; 7 positions match TRBD1. The V gene end was trimmed by 0 bases and the J gene end by 8 bases; junction bases not matched to a gene: 7. The CDR3 loop spans 15 amino acids. The V gene's germline CDR1 is SGHKS and CDR2 YYEKEE (reference sequence). The CDR3 coding sequence is TGTGCCAGCAGCTTGGGTGACAGGGAAGGCGAAAAACTGTTTTTT. This gives the protein CASSLGDREGEKLFF.

CDR3 in DNA: TGTGCCAGCAGCTTAGCAAGAAACAGGGGCTCCGAGCAGTACTTC. Protein sequence: CASSLARNRGSEQYF. V and J are TRBV7-8 and TRBJ2-7; TRBD1 matches at 7 bases. With 0 bases clipped from V and 6 bases from J, the junction kept 8 bases outside the gene matches. Germline CDR1 SGHVS, CDR2 FQNEAQ. This CDR3 has 15 residues.

V usage is TRBV20-1 and J usage is TRBJ1-2; D uncertain. The CDR3 has 14 residues. Germline CDR1 is DFQATT and CDR2 is SNEGSKA (reference sequence). V lost 4 bases and J lost 4, with 16 bases in between. In DNA, the CDR3 is TGCAGTGCTACTGAATGGAGGAATCCCTATGGCTACACCTTC. Its protein is CSATEWRNPYGYTF.

CDR3 nucleotide sequence: TGTGCCAGCAGCTCCCGGGGTGAGCCTTCCTACGAGCAGTACTTC. Translating it yields CASSSRGEPSYEQYF. The chain carries TRBV11-3 and TRBJ2-7, with D possibly TRBD2 on 5 matching bases. The V gene's germline CDR1 is SGHNT and CDR2 YENEEA. This CDR3 contains 15 residues. V lost 4 bases and J 1 base, leaving 14 bases between the germline ends.

The chain couples TRBV19 to TRBJ1-2; D might be TRBD1 (5 bases). Germline CDR1 LNHDA, CDR2 SQIVND (reference sequence). V was trimmed by 7 bases and J by 1 base, leaving 16 bases between them. CDR3 length equals 15 residues. CDR3 residues: CASTLSPGVNYGYTF. The CDR3 region has the DNA TGTGCCAGTACCCTATCGCCGGGGGTTAACTATGGCTACACCTTC.

The chain joins TRBV30 to TRBJ2-2, with D unclear. CDR1 and CDR2 (germline): GTSNPN, SVGIG (reference sequence). V was cut by 0 bases and J by 8 bases, with 13 bases left in between. The CDR3 consists of 14 residues. This CDR3 reads CAWSVSVRVGELFF. The DNA for the CDR3 is TGTGCCTGGAGTGTCTCAGTAAGGGTAGGGGAGCTGTTTTTT.

The V call is TRBV28, the J call TRBJ2-7; a weak D match, TRBD1 (6 bases). Trimming removed 4 bases at V and 4 bases at J, with 14 bases between. The CDR3 consists of 14 residues. Germline V CDR1 and CDR2: MDHEN, SYDVKM. This CDR3 is CASSSGTSRYEQYF. Here the CDR3 DNA reads TGTGCCAGCAGTTCCGGGACATCACGATACGAGCAGTACTTC.

A few counts support this clone. The V and J genes are TRBV14 and TRBJ2-7; D unclear. Looked up from germline, CDR1 is SGHDN and CDR2 is FVKESK. Between the trimmed V and J ends, which lost 0 bases and 2 bases, there was a span of 8 bases. CDR3 length: 14 residues. The CDR3 region is CASSQELSPYEQYF. DNA for the CDR3: TGTGCCAGCAGCCAAGAATTGTCACCCTACGAGCAGTACTTC.

The chain joins TRBV19 to TRBJ1-2; D might be TRBD1 (6 bases). Germline V lookup: CDR1 LNHDA, CDR2 SQIVND (reference sequence). There are 14 residues in the CDR3. With 6 bases removed from V and 7 bases from J, the gap between germline ends came to 18 bases. This CDR3 reads CASSRTGIMAGYTF. DNA of the CDR3: TGTGCCAGTAGCAGAACAGGGATTATGGCTGGCTACACCTTC.

The chain uses TRBV7-3 and TRBJ1-2; no clear D. The CDR3 has 17 residues. CDR1 is SGHTA and CDR2 is FQGTGA in the germline V gene. With 5 bases removed from V and 4 bases from J, the gap between germline ends came to 23 bases. In nucleotides, the CDR3 is TGTGCCAGCAGCCGCAATCCCCCCGGGCAGGTCCTCTATGGCTACACCTTC. Its translation is CASSRNPPGQVLYGYTF.

In this sample, this clone turned up once. The chain employs TRBV9 and TRBJ1-2; D not resolved. Trimming cost V 0 bases and J 5 bases, with 17 bases left between them. This CDR3 has 16 residues. In germline, CDR1 is SGDLS, CDR2 YYNGEE. The CDR3 is CASSVGLAGRPYGYTF. CDR3 DNA: TGTGCCAGCAGCGTAGGTCTCGCGGGCAGGCCTTATGGCTACACCTTC. The full variable domain, rest sourced from reference TRBV9 and TRBJ1-2, is DSGVTQTPKHLITATGQRVTLRCSPRSGDLSVYWYQQSLDQGLQFLIQYYNGEERAKGNILERFSAQQFPDLHSELNLSSLELGDSALYFCASSVGLAGRPYGYTFGSGTRLTVV.

This chain uses TRBV5-5 with TRBJ1-1; TRBD1 aligns across 10 bases. CDR3 length equals 13 residues. In germline, CDR1 is SGHKS, CDR2 YYEKEE (reference sequence). The V segment lost 3 bases and the J segment 7 bases; nucleotides outside the gene matches: 3. CDR3 amino acids: CASSWTGGVEAFF. The CDR3 DNA follows: TGTGCCAGCAGCTGGACAGGGGGGGTTGAAGCTTTCTTT.

In its sample, this clone was seen a few times. V gene TRBV7-9 combines with J gene TRBJ2-7; 9 positions match TRBD1. This CDR3 contains 13 residues. The germline V gene encodes CDR1 SEHNR and CDR2 FQNEAQ (reference sequence). V shed 5 bases, J shed 5 bases, and the junction held 4 bases outside the gene matches. Here the CDR3 DNA reads TGTGCCAGCAGCAGATGGACAGGGGACGAGCAGTACTTC. Encoded protein: CASSRWTGDEQYF.

This clone was seen only once. The J gene is TRBJ2-5, the V gene TRBV3-1 (or the pseudogene TRBV3-2); 8 bases align to TRBD2. This CDR3 contains 14 residues. Germline V gene lookup returns CDR1 LGHDT and CDR2 YNNKEL (reference sequence). Trimming at V came to 2 bases and at J to 2 bases, leaving 1 base not matched to a gene. Written as DNA, the CDR3 is TGTGCCAGCAGCCAATTAGCGGGGCAAGAGACCCAGTACTTC. The encoded protein is CASSQLAGQETQYF.

This rearrangement joins TRBV20-1 to TRBJ1-2; D uncertain. CDR3 length equals 11 residues. V gave up 3 bases and J gave up 4 bases, with 6 bases separating them. CDR1 is DFQATT and CDR2 is SNEGSKA in the germline V gene (reference sequence). The CDR3 spells CSASEAYGYTF. DNA of the CDR3: TGCAGTGCTAGTGAAGCCTATGGCTACACCTTC.

The chain couples TRBV5-1 to TRBJ1-1; tentatively, D is TRBD1 (6 bases). The CDR3 loop spans 15 amino acids. With 5 bases removed from V and 1 base from J, the gap between germline ends came to 15 bases. Germline V gene data show CDR1 as SGHRS and CDR2 as YFSETQ. CDR3 coding DNA: TGCGCCAGCAGGGAAACAGGGTACCAGAACACTGAAGCTTTCTTT. Amino acid sequence: CASRETGYQNTEAFF.

The CDR3 DNA reads as TGTGCCAGCAGGTTTACAGGGGGTGGGGAAGCTTTCTTT. It encodes CASRFTGGGEAFF. The chain is built from TRBV11-2 and TRBJ1-1; 8 nucleotides line up with TRBD1. J was trimmed by 8 bases and V by 6 bases; bases with no gene match: 8. Germline CDR1 reads SGHAT; CDR2 reads FQNNGV. This CDR3 is 13 amino acids long.

This clone was seen just once. V and J are TRBV4-1 and TRBJ2-3, with D possibly being TRBD2 (7 bases). CDR3 length equals 15 residues. The germline gives CDR1 MGHRA, CDR2 YSYEKL. In DNA form, the CDR3 reads TGCCCCACCAGTCCAAGGGGGGAGGGGCCAGATACGCAGTATTTT. As protein: CPTSPRGEGPDTQYF.